The clone carrying this T cell receptor (beta chain) has just a few counts. Its antigen is not known. Sequence at one end of the junction differs from germline and may be a read error. This sample was included in a study of response to subunit inactivated influenza vaccine. TCRdb processed the RT-PCR reads anew with MiXCR; each CDR3 protein has one entry. The sample holds about 500,000 distinct CDR3 sequences; 16% are singletons and the top ten take over 2.5%. Study conclusions and caveats: Few new T cells, the authors suggested, are recruited by each seasonal influenza vaccination.

The sample here was CD4+ T cells sorted from PBMCs, taken less than 25 months after vaccination. The sequence was collected from a man aged 50 to 69 who received an inactivated influenza vaccine.

In nucleotides, the CDR3 is TGCGCCAGCATCTTGGGTAGCGGGAGTACAGATACGCAGTATTTT. Amino acid sequence: CASILGSGSTDTQYF. This rearrangement joins TRBV5-1 to TRBJ2-3; 9 bases are a match to TRBD2. This CDR3 spans 15 amino acids. The germline V gene has CDR1 SGHRS and CDR2 YFSETQ.